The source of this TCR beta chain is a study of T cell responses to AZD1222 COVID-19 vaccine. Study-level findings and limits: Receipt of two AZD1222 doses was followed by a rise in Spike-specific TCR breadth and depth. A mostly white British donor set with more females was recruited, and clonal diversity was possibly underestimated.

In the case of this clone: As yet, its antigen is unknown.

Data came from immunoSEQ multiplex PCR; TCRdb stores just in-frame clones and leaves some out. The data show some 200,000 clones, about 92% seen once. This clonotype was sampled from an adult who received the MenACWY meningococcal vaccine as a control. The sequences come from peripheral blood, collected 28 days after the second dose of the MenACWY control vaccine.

For the CDR3, the DNA is TGTGCCAGCAGTGACCCTAATGTGGAGACCCAGTACTTC. This translates into CASSDPNVETQYF. The J gene is TRBJ2-5, the V gene TRBV9; D not resolved. V lost 5 bases to trimming and J lost 5 bases, with 13 bases between them. CDR1 is SGDLS and CDR2 is YYNGEE in the germline V gene. The CDR3 totals 13 residues.